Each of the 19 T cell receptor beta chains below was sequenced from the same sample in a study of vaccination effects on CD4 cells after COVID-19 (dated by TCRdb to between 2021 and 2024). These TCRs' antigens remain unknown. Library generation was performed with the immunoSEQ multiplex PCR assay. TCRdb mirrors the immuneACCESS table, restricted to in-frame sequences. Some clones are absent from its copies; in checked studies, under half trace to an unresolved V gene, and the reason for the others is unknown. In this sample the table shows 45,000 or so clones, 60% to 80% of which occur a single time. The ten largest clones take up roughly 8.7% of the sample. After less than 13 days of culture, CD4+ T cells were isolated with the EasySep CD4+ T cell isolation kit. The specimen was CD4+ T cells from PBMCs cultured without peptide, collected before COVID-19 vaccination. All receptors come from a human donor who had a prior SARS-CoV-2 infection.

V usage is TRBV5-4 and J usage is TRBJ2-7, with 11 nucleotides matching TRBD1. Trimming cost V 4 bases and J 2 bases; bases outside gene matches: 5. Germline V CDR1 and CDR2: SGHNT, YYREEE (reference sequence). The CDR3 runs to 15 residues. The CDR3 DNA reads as TGTGCCAGCAGCCACCCGGGACAGGGGGCCTACGAGCAGTACTTC. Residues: CASSHPGQGAYEQYF. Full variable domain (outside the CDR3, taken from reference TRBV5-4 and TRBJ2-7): ETGVTQSPTHLIKTRGQQVTLRCSSQSGHNTVSWYQQALGQGPQFIFQYYREEENGRGNFPPRFSGLQFPNYSSELNVNALELDDSALYLCASSHPGQGAYEQYFGPGTRLTVT.

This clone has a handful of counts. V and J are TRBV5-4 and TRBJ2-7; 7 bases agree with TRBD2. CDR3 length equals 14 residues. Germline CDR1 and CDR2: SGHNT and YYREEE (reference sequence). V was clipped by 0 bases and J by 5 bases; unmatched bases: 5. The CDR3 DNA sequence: TGTGCCAGCAGCTTGGGGGGGGGAGACCACGAGCAGTACTTC. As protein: CASSLGGGDHEQYF.

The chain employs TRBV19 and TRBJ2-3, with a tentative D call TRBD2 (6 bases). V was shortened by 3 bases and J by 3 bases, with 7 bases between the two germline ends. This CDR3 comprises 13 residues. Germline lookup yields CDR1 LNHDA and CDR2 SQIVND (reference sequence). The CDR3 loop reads CASSMGLTDTQYF. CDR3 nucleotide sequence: TGTGCCAGTAGTATGGGACTTACAGATACGCAGTATTTT.

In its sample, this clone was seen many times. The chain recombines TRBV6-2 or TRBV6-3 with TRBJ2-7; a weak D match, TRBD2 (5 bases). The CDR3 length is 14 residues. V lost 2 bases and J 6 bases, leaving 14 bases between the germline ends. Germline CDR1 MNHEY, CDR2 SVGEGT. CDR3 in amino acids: CASSYVGVYGEQYF. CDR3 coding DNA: TGTGCCAGCAGTTACGTGGGAGTTTACGGCGAGCAGTACTTC.

The CDR3 loop is CASTRQGANTEAFF. DNA of the CDR3: TGTGCCAGCACCCGACAGGGGGCGAACACTGAAGCTTTCTTT. V usage is TRBV2 and J usage is TRBJ1-1; 10 bases align to TRBD1. CDR1 is SNHLY and CDR2 is FYNNEI in the germline V gene. Trimming cost V 7 bases and J 1 base; bases outside gene matches: 3. The CDR3 has 14 residues.

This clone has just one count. CDR3 in DNA: TGCGCCAGCAGCTTGTTCGGTTCACAGGCTAACTATGGCTACACCTTC. Its translation: CASSLFGSQANYGYTF. The rearrangement joins TRBV5-1 to TRBJ1-2; D is possibly TRBD1 (5 bases). Germline loops: CDR1 SGHRS, CDR2 YFSETQ. V was pared by 1 base and J by 0 bases, with 13 bases between. The CDR3 consists of 16 residues.

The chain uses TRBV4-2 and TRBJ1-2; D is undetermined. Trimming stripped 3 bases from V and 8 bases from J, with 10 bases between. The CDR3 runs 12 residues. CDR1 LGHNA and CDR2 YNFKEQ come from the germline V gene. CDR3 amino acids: CASSQATGGYTF. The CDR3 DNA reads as TGTGCCAGCAGCCAGGCCACGGGGGGCTACACCTTC.

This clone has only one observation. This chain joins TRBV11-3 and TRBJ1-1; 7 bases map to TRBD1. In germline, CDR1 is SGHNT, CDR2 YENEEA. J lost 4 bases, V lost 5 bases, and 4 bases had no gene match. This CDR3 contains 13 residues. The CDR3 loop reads CASSTRTGTEAFF. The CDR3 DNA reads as TGTGCCAGCAGCACCCGGACAGGCACTGAAGCTTTCTTT.

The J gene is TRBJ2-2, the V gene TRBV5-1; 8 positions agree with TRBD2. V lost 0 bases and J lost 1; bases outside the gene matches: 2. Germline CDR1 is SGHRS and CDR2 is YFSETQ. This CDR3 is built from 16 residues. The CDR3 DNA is TGCGCCAGCAGCTTGGTTGCGGGGGGGAACACCGGGGAGCTGTTTTTT. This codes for CASSLVAGGNTGELFF.

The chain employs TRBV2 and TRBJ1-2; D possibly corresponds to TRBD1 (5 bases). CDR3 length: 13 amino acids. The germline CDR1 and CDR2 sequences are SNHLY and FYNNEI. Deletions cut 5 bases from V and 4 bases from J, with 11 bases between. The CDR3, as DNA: TGTGCCAGCAGTTCTTTTGGGGGCTATGGCTACACCTTC. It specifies CASSSFGGYGYTF.

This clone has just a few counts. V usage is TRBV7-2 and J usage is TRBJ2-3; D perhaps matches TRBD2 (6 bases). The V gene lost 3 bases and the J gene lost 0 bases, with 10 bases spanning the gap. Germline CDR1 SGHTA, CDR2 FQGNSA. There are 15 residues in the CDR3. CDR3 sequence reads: CASSLVGTSTDTQYF. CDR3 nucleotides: TGTGCCAGCAGCTTGGTCGGGACTAGCACAGATACGCAGTATTTT.

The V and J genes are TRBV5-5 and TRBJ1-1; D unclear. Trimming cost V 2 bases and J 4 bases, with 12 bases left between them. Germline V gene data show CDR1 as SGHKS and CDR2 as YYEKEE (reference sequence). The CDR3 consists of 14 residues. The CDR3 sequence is CASSFVSPTTEAFF. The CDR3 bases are TGTGCCAGCAGCTTCGTTAGCCCGACCACTGAAGCTTTCTTT. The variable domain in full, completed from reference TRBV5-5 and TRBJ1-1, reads DAGVTQSPTHLIKTRGQQVTLRCSPISGHKSVSWYQQVLGQGPQFIFQYYEKEERGRGNFPDRFSARQFPNYSSELNVNALLLGDSALYLCASSFVSPTTEAFFGQGTRLTVV.

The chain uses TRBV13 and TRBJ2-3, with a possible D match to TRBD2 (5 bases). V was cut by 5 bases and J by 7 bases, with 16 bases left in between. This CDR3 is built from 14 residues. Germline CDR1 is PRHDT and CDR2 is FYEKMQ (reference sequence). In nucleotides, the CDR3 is TGTGCCAGCAGCCTTAGGACTCTCCCTTATACGCAGTATTTT. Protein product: CASSLRTLPYTQYF.

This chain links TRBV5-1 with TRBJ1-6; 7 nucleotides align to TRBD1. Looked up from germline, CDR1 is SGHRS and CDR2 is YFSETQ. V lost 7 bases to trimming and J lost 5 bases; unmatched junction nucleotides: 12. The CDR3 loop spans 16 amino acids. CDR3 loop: CASRHGTVFNNSPLHF. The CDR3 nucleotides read TGCGCCAGCCGACACGGGACAGTCTTTAATAATTCACCCCTCCACTTT.

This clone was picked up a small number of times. The CDR3 loop reads CASSPYKNSGRGNEQFF. The CDR3 DNA is TGCGCCAGCAGCCCGTACAAAAATAGCGGGAGGGGCAATGAGCAGTTCTTC. The chain links TRBV4-3 to TRBJ2-1; TRBD2 matches 11 bases. Looked up from germline, CDR1 is LGHNA and CDR2 is YSLEER. Trimming removed 4 bases from V and 6 bases from J; junction bases left unmatched: 11. The CDR3 sequence is 17 residues long.

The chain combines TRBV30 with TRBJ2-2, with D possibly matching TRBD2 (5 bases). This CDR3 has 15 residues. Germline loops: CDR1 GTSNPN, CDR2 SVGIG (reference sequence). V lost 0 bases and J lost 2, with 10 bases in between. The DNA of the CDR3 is TGTGCCTGGAGTGTAGGAGGTACCAACACCGGGGAGCTGTTTTTT. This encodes CAWSVGGTNTGELFF. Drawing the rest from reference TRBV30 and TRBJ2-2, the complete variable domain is SQTIHQWPATLVQPVGSPLSLECTVEGTSNPNLYWYRQAAGRGLQLLFYSVGIGQISSEVPQNLSASRPQDRQFILSSKKLLLSDSGFYLCAWSVGGTNTGELFFGEGSRLTVL.

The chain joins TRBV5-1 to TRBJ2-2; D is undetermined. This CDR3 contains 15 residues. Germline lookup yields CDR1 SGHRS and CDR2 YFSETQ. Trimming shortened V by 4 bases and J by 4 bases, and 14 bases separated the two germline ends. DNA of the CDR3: TGCGCCAGCAGCCACGGCCGGAGTGCCACCGGGGAGCTGTTTTTT. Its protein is CASSHGRSATGELFF.

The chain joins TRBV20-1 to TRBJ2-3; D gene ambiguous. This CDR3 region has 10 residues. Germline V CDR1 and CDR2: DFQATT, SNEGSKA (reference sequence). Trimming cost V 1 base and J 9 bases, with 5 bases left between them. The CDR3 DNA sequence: TGCAGTGCTAGAGCGGAGACGCAGTATTTT. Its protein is CSARAETQYF.

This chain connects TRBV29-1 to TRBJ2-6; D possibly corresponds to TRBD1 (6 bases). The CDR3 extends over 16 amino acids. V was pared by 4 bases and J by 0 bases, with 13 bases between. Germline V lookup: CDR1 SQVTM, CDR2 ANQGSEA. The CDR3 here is CSVAGTPYSGANVLTF. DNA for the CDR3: TGCAGCGTTGCTGGGACACCCTACTCTGGGGCCAACGTCCTGACTTTC.